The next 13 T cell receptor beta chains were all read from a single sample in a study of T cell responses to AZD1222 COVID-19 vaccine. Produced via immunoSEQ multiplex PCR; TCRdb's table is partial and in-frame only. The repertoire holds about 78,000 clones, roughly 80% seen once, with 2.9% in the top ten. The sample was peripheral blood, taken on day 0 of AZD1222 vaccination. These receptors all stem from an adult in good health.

The chain's CDR3 is CASSIDSSSGNTIYF. As DNA, the CDR3 is TGTGCCAGTAGTATCGACAGTAGCTCTGGAAACACCATATATTTT. The chain combines TRBV19 with TRBJ1-3; maybe TRBD1 (5 bases). This CDR3 is 15 amino acids long. V was trimmed by 3 bases and J by 0 bases, leaving 9 bases between them. Germline V gives CDR1 LNHDA, CDR2 SQIVND (reference sequence).

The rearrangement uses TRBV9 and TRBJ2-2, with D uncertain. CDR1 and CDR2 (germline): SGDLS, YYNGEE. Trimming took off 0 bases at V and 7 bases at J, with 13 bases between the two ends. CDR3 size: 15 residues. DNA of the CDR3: TGTGCCAGCAGCGTAGAGATGGGGTTAGGCGGGGAGCTGTTTTTT. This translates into CASSVEMGLGGELFF.

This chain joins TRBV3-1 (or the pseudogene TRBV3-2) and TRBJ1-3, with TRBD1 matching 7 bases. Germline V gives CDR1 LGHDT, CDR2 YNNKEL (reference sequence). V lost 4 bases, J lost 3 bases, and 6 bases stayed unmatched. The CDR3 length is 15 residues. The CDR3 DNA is TGTGCCAGCAGCCGAGGGACAGTCTTTGGAAACACCATATATTTT. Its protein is CASSRGTVFGNTIYF.

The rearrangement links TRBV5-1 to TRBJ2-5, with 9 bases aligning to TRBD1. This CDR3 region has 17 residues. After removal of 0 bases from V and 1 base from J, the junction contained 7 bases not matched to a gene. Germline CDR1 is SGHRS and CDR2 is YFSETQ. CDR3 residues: CASSLGQQGAIQETQYF. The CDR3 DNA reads TGCGCCAGCAGCTTGGGACAACAGGGGGCGATCCAAGAGACCCAGTACTTC.

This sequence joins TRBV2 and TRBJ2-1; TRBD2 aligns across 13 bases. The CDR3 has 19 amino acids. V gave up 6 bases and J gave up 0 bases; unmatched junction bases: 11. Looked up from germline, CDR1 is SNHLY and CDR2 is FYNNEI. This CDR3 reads CASSAMGLAGRSSYNEQFF. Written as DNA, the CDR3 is TGTGCCAGCAGCGCCATGGGACTAGCGGGAAGGAGCTCCTACAATGAGCAGTTCTTC.

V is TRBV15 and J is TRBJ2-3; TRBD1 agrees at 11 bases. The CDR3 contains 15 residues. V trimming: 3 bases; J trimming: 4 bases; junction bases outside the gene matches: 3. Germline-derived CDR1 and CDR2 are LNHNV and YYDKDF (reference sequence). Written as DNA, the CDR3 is TGTGCCACCAGCAGGGACAGGGGGCGATCAGATACGCAGTATTTT. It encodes CATSRDRGRSDTQYF.

The CDR3 loop is CASSGTGTLGQPQHF. In DNA, the CDR3 is TGTGCCAGCTCCGGGACAGGGACCTTGGGGCAGCCCCAGCATTTT. V gene TRBV2 combines with J gene TRBJ1-5, with 9 bases lining up with TRBD1. The V gene's germline CDR1 is SNHLY and CDR2 FYNNEI. There are 15 residues in the CDR3. After removal of 8 bases from V and 7 bases from J, the junction contained 12 bases not matched to a gene.

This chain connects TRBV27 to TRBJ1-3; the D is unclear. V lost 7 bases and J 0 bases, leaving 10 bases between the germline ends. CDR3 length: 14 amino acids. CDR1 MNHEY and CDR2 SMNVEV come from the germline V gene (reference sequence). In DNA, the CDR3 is TGTGCCAGCACTACGGGAAGCTCTGGAAACACCATATATTTT. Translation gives CASTTGSSGNTIYF.

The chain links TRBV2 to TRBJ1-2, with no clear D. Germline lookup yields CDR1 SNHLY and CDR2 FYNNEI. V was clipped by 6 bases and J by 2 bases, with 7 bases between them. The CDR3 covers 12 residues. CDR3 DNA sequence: TGTGCCAGCAGATTATCAAACTATGGCTACACCTTC. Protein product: CASRLSNYGYTF.

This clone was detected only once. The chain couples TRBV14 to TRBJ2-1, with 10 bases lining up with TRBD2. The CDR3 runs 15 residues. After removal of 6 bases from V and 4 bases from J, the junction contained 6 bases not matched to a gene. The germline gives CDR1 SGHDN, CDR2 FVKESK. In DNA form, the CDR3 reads TGTGCCAGCAGTCAGAGCGGGGGGGGATACAATGAGCAGTTCTTC. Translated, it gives CASSQSGGGYNEQFF.

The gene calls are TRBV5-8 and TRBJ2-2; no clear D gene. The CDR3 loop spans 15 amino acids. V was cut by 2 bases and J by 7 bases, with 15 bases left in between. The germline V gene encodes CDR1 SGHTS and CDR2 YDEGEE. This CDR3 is CASSFWAYFGGELFF. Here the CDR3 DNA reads TGTGCCAGCAGCTTTTGGGCATACTTCGGCGGGGAGCTGTTTTTT.

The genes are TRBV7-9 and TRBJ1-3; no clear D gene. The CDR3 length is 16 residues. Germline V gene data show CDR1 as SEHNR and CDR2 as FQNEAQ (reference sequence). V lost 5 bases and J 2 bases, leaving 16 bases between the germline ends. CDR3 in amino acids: CASSPQKRGTGNTIYF. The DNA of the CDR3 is TGTGCCAGCAGCCCACAGAAACGAGGTACTGGAAACACCATATATTTT.

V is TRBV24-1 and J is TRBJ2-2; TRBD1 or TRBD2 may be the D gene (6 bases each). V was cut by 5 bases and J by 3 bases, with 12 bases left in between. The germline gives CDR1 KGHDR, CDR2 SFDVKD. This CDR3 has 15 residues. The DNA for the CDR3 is TGTGCCACCAGTGTCGGGGGCAGGGACACCGGGGAGCTGTTTTTT. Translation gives CATSVGGRDTGELFF.